The 17 T cell receptor beta chains listed next were all sequenced from one sample in a study of blood T cell repertoires in COVID-19. Data came from immunoSEQ multiplex PCR; TCRdb stores just in-frame clones and leaves some out. The sample consists of hundreds of thousands of clones, approximately 92% of them appearing once. The material sequenced was PBMCs or T cells enriched from blood (not recorded which). The receptors were gathered from a man aged 25 to 45 who had recovered from COVID-19.

This clone appeared once. CDR3 sequence: CASSIGQEIYGYTF. CDR3 sequence (DNA): TGCGCCAGCAGCATCGGACAGGAGATCTATGGCTACACCTTC. The chain recombines TRBV5-1 with TRBJ1-2, with 7 bases that match TRBD1. The CDR3 is 14 residues long. In germline, CDR1 is SGHRS, CDR2 YFSETQ. V lost 4 bases, J lost 4 bases, and 7 bases stayed unmatched.

The table lists this clone with a few counts. The rearrangement uses TRBV19 and TRBJ1-5, with D perhaps matching TRBD1 (5 bases). V was clipped by 3 bases and J by 5 bases, with 8 bases between them. The CDR3 runs 13 residues. In germline, CDR1 is LNHDA, CDR2 SQIVND (reference sequence). CDR3 nucleotide sequence: TGTGCCAGTAGTATCCAGGGATATCAGCCCCAGCATTTT. Encoded protein: CASSIQGYQPQHF.

This rearrangement joins TRBV7-9 to TRBJ2-1; D gene unclear. Trimming removed 5 bases at V and 14 bases at J, with 4 bases between. The CDR3 length is 8 residues. From germline, CDR1 is SEHNR and CDR2 FQNEAQ (reference sequence). This chain's CDR3 is CASSPKFF. The DNA for the CDR3 is TGTGCCAGCAGCCCTAAGTTCTTC.

The table lists this clone with a count of one. The rearrangement links TRBV5-1 to TRBJ1-4, with D tentatively TRBD1 (6 bases). This CDR3 has 13 amino acids. The germline CDR1 and CDR2 sequences are SGHRS and YFSETQ. Trimming removed 1 base at V and 8 bases at J, with 9 bases between. This chain's CDR3 is CASSLPGEEKLFF. CDR3 sequence (DNA): TGCGCCAGCAGCTTGCCAGGGGAGGAAAAACTGTTTTTT.

The chain uses TRBV2 and TRBJ1-6; D might be TRBD1 (6 bases). The CDR3 totals 13 residues. V lost 11 bases and J 8 bases, leaving 16 bases between the germline ends. CDR1 is SNHLY and CDR2 is FYNNEI in the germline V gene. This CDR3 is CAPRGGRDSPLHF. The CDR3 DNA reads as TGTGCCCCGAGAGGGGGTCGGGATTCACCCCTCCACTTT.

V and J are TRBV28 and TRBJ2-7, with 10 bases aligning to TRBD1. The CDR3 length is 12 residues. Unmatched junction bases numbered 8, after V lost 6 bases and J lost 12 bases. CDR1 and CDR2 (germline): MDHEN, SYDVKM. This chain's CDR3 is CASSQTRDRGYF. As DNA, the CDR3 is TGTGCCAGCAGCCAAACCCGGGACAGGGGGTACTTC.

The chain recombines TRBV28 with TRBJ1-6, with D unclear. The CDR3 is 17 amino acids. The V gene's germline CDR1 is MDHEN and CDR2 SYDVKM. V dropped 3 bases and J dropped 5 bases, with 17 bases sitting between them. CDR3 residues: CASSLPGHTHNNSPLHF. The CDR3 DNA is TGTGCCAGCAGTTTGCCGGGTCACACCCATAATAATTCACCCCTCCACTTT.

V usage is TRBV5-4 and J usage is TRBJ2-1, with D possibly being TRBD2 (6 bases). The length of the CDR3 is 16 residues. Trimming cost V 4 bases and J 5 bases, with 19 bases left between them. In germline, CDR1 is SGHNT, CDR2 YYREEE (reference sequence). The CDR3 nucleotides are TGTGCCAGCAGCCCATGGGGCGGCGGGAATAACAATGAGCAGTTCTTC. It translates to CASSPWGGGNNNEQFF.

The genes are TRBV7-6 and TRBJ1-6; the D gene is possibly TRBD1 (5 bases). Deletions cut 5 bases from V and 2 bases from J, with 16 bases between. The CDR3 loop spans 17 amino acids. CDR1 and CDR2 from the germline V gene are SGHVS and FNYEAQ. The CDR3 DNA reads as TGTGCCAGCAGCGAGGGACTCCGAGGCACCTATAATTCACCCCTCCACTTT. Residues: CASSEGLRGTYNSPLHF.

In its sample, this clone was seen once. V is TRBV19 and J is TRBJ2-1, with TRBD2 identical over 9 bases. Trimming cost V 5 bases and J 7 bases; bases outside gene matches: 9. The CDR3 runs 15 residues. CDR1 is LNHDA and CDR2 is SQIVND in the germline V gene (reference sequence). The CDR3 loop reads CASSGGTSGLNEQFF. CDR3 bases: TGTGCCAGTAGTGGGGGAACTAGCGGGTTGAATGAGCAGTTCTTC.

The rearrangement joins TRBV10-1 to TRBJ2-3; D may be TRBD1 (6 bases). Between the trimmed V and J ends, which lost 0 bases and 4 bases, there was a span of 11 bases. The CDR3 has 15 residues. Germline assignment: CDR1 WNHNN and CDR2 SYGVQD (reference sequence). Written as DNA, the CDR3 is TGCGCCAGCAGTGAGTCCCAGGGGTCGGCAGATACGCAGTATTTT. This encodes CASSESQGSADTQYF.

The J gene is TRBJ1-6, the V gene TRBV5-4; TRBD1 aligns across 9 bases. This CDR3 contains 16 residues. Germline V CDR1 and CDR2: SGHNT, YYREEE (reference sequence). Trimming removed 9 bases from V and 7 bases from J; junction bases left unmatched: 14. CDR3 sequence: CAIGQGPNIGNSPLHF. The CDR3 DNA sequence: TGTGCCATCGGACAGGGGCCCAACATAGGGAATTCACCCCTCCACTTT.

J is TRBJ2-1 and V is TRBV7-6; D is unresolved. The germline gives CDR1 SGHVS, CDR2 FNYEAQ. The V and J ends lost 5 bases and 0 bases respectively, with 11 bases between them. The length of the CDR3 is 15 residues. CDR3 in DNA: TGTGCCAGCAGCCCCGGGTTGGGCTCCTACAATGAGCAGTTCTTC. Translation gives CASSPGLGSYNEQFF. The whole variable domain, filled in from reference TRBV7-6 and TRBJ2-1, reads GAGVSQSPRYKVTKRGQDVALRCDPISGHVSLYWYRQALGQGPEFLTYFNYEAQQDKSGLPNDRFSAERPEGSISTLTIQRTEQRDSAMYRCASSPGLGSYNEQFFGPGTRLTVL.

The chain couples TRBV6-5 to TRBJ1-2, with 9 bases fitting TRBD1. The V gene's germline CDR1 is MNHEY and CDR2 SVGAGI. The length of the CDR3 is 14 residues. V was pared by 8 bases and J by 8 bases, with 12 bases of the junction left unmatched. The CDR3 DNA is TGTGCCAGCTATCTTCGACAGGGGGTTTACGGCTACACCTTC. This encodes CASYLRQGVYGYTF.

The V gene is TRBV2, the J gene TRBJ2-2, with D possibly TRBD1 on 6 matching bases. The CDR3 extends over 15 amino acids. In germline, CDR1 is SNHLY, CDR2 FYNNEI. V lost 3 bases and J lost 5, with 13 bases in between. The CDR3 bases are TGTGCCAGCAGTGATGACAGGCTTCTAACCGGGGAGCTGTTTTTT. This translates into CASSDDRLLTGELFF.

V usage is TRBV28 and J usage is TRBJ2-3; TRBD2 might be the D (7 bases). Germline CDR1 MDHEN, CDR2 SYDVKM. The V end was cut by 2 bases, the J end by 1 base, with 13 bases between. There are 16 residues in the CDR3. DNA for the CDR3: TGTGCCAGCAGTTTAACGGGGGGCTGGGGCACAGATACGCAGTATTTT. Its protein is CASSLTGGWGTDTQYF.

The chain combines TRBV28 with TRBJ1-2; 7 bases align to TRBD1. V shed 4 bases, J shed 2 bases, and the junction held 7 bases outside the gene matches. The CDR3 runs to 15 residues. The germline V gene encodes CDR1 MDHEN and CDR2 SYDVKM. The CDR3 sequence is CASSSLTGYNYGYTF. The CDR3 DNA follows: TGTGCCAGCAGTTCATTGACAGGGTACAACTATGGCTACACCTTC.